These 12 T cell receptor beta chains were all obtained from the same sample, sequenced in a study of cytomegalovirus exposure and HLA in healthy donors (dated by TCRdb to 2016 to 2017). Preparation of the library involved the immunoSEQ multiplex PCR assay. Imported from immuneACCESS, the table was reduced by TCRdb to in-frame sequences with V and J called. These copies leave out some clones; in studies compared against another copy, an unresolved V gene accounts for under half, and the cause of the remainder is not known. A total of 280,000 or so clones appear in this sample, around 87% of them only once. The ten top clones hold about 0.99% of the sample. Sequenced: PBMCs. The receptors were gathered from a woman between 18 and 29 years old in good health and CMV-seronegative.

This chain uses TRBV7-3 with TRBJ2-2; 7 bases are a match to TRBD1. CDR1 and CDR2 (germline): SGHTA, FQGTGA. With 4 bases clipped from V and 7 bases from J, the junction kept 9 bases outside the gene matches. The CDR3 has 15 amino acids. CDR3: CASSYQGQAGGELFF. The CDR3 region has the DNA TGTGCCAGCAGCTACCAAGGACAGGCCGGCGGGGAGCTGTTTTTT.

For this clone: Other DNA sequences of this sample code for an identical CDR3. This sequence joins TRBV9 and TRBJ1-1; no reliable D call. CDR1 is SGDLS, CDR2 YYNGEE, per germline. V lost 0 bases and J lost 0, with 6 bases in between. The length of the CDR3 is 14 residues. CDR3 coding DNA: TGTGCCAGCAGCGTAGCAGTAATGAACACTGAAGCTTTCTTT. Its protein product is CASSVAVMNTEAFF.

The table lists this clone with a few counts. The chain employs TRBV6-1 and TRBJ1-5, with unresolved D. This CDR3 spans 14 amino acids. The germline V gene encodes CDR1 MNHNS and CDR2 SASEGT. V lost 0 bases, J lost 1 base, and 4 bases lay in between. CDR3 protein: CASSEARSNQPQHF. As DNA, the CDR3 is TGTGCCAGCAGTGAAGCGCGGAGCAATCAGCCCCAGCATTTT.

Remarks on this clone: A read error may account for a junction end that differs from germline. The rearrangement uses TRBV28 and TRBJ2-7; tentative D call: TRBD2 (6 bases). Germline CDR1 and CDR2: MDHEN and SYDVKM. The CDR3 length is 11 residues. The CDR3 here is CASGRSFEQYF. The CDR3 DNA reads TGTGCCAGCGGGAGGTCCTTCGAGCAGTACTTC.

The chain recombines TRBV2 with TRBJ2-2; 8 nucleotides match TRBD2. Germline lookup yields CDR1 SNHLY and CDR2 FYNNEI. This CDR3 comprises 14 residues. V gave up 5 bases and J gave up 5 bases; unmatched junction bases: 4. The CDR3 nucleotides are TGTGCCAGCAGTATGACTAGCGAGACCGGGGAGCTGTTTTTT. This sequence encodes CASSMTSETGELFF.

The chain joins TRBV10-2 to TRBJ1-5; TRBD1 agrees at 7 bases. The CDR3 length is 13 residues. The germline gives CDR1 WSHSY, CDR2 SAAADI. V gave up 6 bases and J gave up 3 bases; unmatched junction bases: 2. CDR3: CASSGQANQPQHF. CDR3 bases: TGCGCCAGCAGCGGACAGGCCAATCAGCCCCAGCATTTT.

The gene calls are TRBV15 and TRBJ2-7; TRBD2 matches 14 bases. CDR3 length: 16 amino acids. Germline V gives CDR1 LNHNV, CDR2 YYDKDF (reference sequence). V was pared by 2 bases and J by 5 bases, with 5 bases of the junction left unmatched. The DNA of the CDR3 is TGTGCCACCAGCAGAAGAGGGACTAGCGGGAGCGACGAGCAGTACTTC. Translation: CATSRRGTSGSDEQYF.

The V call is TRBV4-1, the J call TRBJ2-7; a possible D gene is TRBD2 (6 bases). This CDR3 region has 15 residues. CDR1 is MGHRA, CDR2 YSYEKL, per germline. Trimming stripped 0 bases from V and 7 bases from J, with 16 bases between. The CDR3, as DNA: TGCGCCAGCAGCCAAGAAATTAGGACGGCGGGAGAGCAGTACTTC. Its protein product is CASSQEIRTAGEQYF.

This clone was recorded once. CDR3 residues: CASSQLISRGGYEQYF. For the CDR3, the DNA is TGTGCCAGCAGTCAACTCATCTCCAGGGGAGGGTACGAGCAGTACTTC. The chain recombines TRBV27 with TRBJ2-7; D is possibly TRBD2 (7 bases). The CDR3 is 16 amino acids. CDR1 is MNHEY and CDR2 is SMNVEV in the germline V gene (reference sequence). Trimming pared 5 bases from V and 4 bases from J, leaving 21 bases between.

The chain links TRBV28 to TRBJ2-7; 9 bases match TRBD1. Trimming cost V 3 bases and J 6 bases; bases outside gene matches: 15. The length of the CDR3 is 17 residues. Germline V CDR1 and CDR2: MDHEN, SYDVKM. The CDR3 coding sequence is TGTGCCAGCAGTTTGTCAGGACAGGGGCCGGCGGGGAGCGAGCAGTACTTC. Translated, it gives CASSLSGQGPAGSEQYF.

The V gene is TRBV9, the J gene TRBJ2-1, with D tentatively TRBD2 (6 bases). From germline, CDR1 is SGDLS and CDR2 YYNGEE. V lost 0 bases and J 7 bases, leaving 17 bases between the germline ends. CDR3 length: 16 residues. As DNA, the CDR3 is TGTGCCAGCAGCGTAGAAATAGGACTACGCGCTAATGAGCAGTTCTTC. This codes for CASSVEIGLRANEQFF.

V gene TRBV12-5 combines with J gene TRBJ1-1; a possible D gene is TRBD1 (5 bases). The CDR3 totals 12 residues. V was shortened by 3 bases and J by 11 bases, with 13 bases between the two germline ends. Looked up from germline, CDR1 is LGHNT and CDR2 is FRNRAP. CDR3 loop: CASGLSTGGAFF. CDR3 sequence (DNA): TGTGCTAGTGGTTTAAGTACAGGAGGGGCTTTCTTT.